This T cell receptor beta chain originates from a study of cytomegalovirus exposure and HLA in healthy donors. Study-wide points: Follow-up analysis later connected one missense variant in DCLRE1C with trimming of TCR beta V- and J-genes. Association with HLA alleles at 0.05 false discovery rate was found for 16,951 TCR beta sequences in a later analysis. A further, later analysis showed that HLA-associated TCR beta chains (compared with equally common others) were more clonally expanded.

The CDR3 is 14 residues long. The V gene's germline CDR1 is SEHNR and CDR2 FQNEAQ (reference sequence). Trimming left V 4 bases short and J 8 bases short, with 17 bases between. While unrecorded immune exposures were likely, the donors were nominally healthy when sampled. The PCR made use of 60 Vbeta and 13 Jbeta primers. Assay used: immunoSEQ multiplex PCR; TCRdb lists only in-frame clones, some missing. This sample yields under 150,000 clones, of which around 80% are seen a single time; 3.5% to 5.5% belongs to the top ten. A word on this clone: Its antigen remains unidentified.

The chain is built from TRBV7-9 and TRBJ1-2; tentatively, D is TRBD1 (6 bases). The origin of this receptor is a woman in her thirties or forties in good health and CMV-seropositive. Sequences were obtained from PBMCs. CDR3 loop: CASSSAGVNRGYTF. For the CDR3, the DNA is TGTGCCAGCAGCTCGGCAGGGGTGAACCGAGGCTACACCTTC.